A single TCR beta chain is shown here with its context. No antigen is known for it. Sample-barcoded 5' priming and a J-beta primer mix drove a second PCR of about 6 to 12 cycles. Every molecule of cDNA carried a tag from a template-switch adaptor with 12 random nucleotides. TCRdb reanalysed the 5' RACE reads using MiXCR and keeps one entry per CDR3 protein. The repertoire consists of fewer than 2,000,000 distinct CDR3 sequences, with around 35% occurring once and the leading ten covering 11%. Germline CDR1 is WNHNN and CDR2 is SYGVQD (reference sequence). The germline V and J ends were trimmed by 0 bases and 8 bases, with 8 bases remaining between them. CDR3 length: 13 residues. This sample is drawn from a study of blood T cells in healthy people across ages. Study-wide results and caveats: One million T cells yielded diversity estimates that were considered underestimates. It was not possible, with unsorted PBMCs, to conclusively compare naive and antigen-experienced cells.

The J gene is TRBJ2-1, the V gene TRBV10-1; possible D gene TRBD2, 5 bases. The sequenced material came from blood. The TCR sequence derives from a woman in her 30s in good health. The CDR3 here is CASSESGVHEQFF. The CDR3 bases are TGCGCCAGCAGTGAGTCCGGGGTCCATGAGCAGTTCTTC.